Below, 15 T cell receptor beta chains from the same sample are listed, as sequenced in a study of Ad26.COV2.S vaccination and SARS-CoV-2 variants. Treatment given: about 20 received Ad26.COV2.S at low or high dose, single or two shots; about 5 received placebo; per-sample allocation not given. After the first vaccine or placebo injection, samples were drawn on day 63. Here immunoSEQ multiplex PCR was the method, and the copy in TCRdb shows in-frame clones only, minus some. The sample has 380,000 or so clones; 83% are singletons. This sample comprised peripheral blood, obtained in a trial of Ad26.COV2.S vaccine versus placebo. Receptor source: a person between 18 and 60 years old who received the Ad26.COV2.S COVID-19 vaccine or a placebo.

The chain carries TRBV7-9 and TRBJ1-3; D not resolved. Trimming pared 0 bases from V and 0 bases from J, leaving 12 bases between. The germline V gene encodes CDR1 SEHNR and CDR2 FQNEAQ (reference sequence). The CDR3 is 17 residues long. This chain's CDR3 is CASSLAGRLYSGNTIYF. CDR3 in DNA: TGTGCCAGCAGCTTAGCGGGAAGGCTCTACTCTGGAAACACCATATATTTT.

This clone was seen only once. This chain uses TRBV6-5 with TRBJ2-3; no reliable D call. Germline lookup yields CDR1 MNHEY and CDR2 SVGAGI. The CDR3 has 14 residues. Between the trimmed V and J ends, which lost 5 bases and 1 base, there was a span of 10 bases. Written as DNA, the CDR3 is TGTGCCAGCAGTCCCGTGGATGGCACAGATACGCAGTATTTT. Its translation is CASSPVDGTDTQYF.

The gene calls are TRBV6-4 and TRBJ2-2; D is uncertain. The length of the CDR3 is 11 residues. Germline lookup yields CDR1 MRHNA and CDR2 SNTAGT. The V end was cut by 4 bases, the J end by 6 bases, with 3 bases between. The CDR3: CASSGAGELFF. Here the CDR3 DNA reads TGTGCCAGCAGTGGGGCCGGGGAGCTGTTTTTT.

This clone was recorded once. V is TRBV7-2 and J is TRBJ2-1; possible D gene TRBD1, 6 bases. CDR3 size: 16 residues. The germline V and J ends were trimmed by 5 bases and 3 bases, with 17 bases remaining between them. Per the germline V gene, CDR1 is SGHTA and CDR2 is FQGNSA. CDR3 amino acids: CASSLQTGGVYNEQFF. The DNA of the CDR3 is TGTGCCAGCAGCCTTCAGACAGGTGGGGTCTACAATGAGCAGTTCTTC.

This CDR3 reads CASTNRRGIGNTIYF. The CDR3 DNA sequence: TGTGCCAGCACCAACCGTCGGGGGATTGGGAACACCATATATTTT. This chain joins TRBV6-6 and TRBJ1-3, with a weak D call TRBD1 (5 bases). Germline loops: CDR1 MNHNY, CDR2 SVGAGI (reference sequence). This CDR3 has 15 amino acids. V gave up 7 bases and J gave up 7 bases, with 20 bases separating them.

The chain links TRBV25-1 to TRBJ1-1; D is undetermined. With 4 bases removed from V and 0 bases from J, the gap between germline ends came to 6 bases. The CDR3 has 13 amino acids. Looked up from germline, CDR1 is MGHDK and CDR2 is SYGVNS. The CDR3 region has the DNA TGTGCCAGCAGTGGTCGCCTGAACACTGAAGCTTTCTTT. Amino acids: CASSGRLNTEAFF. The variable domain in full, completed from reference TRBV25-1 and TRBJ1-1, reads EADIYQTPRYLVIGTGKKITLECSQTMGHDKMYWYQQDPGMELHLIHYSYGVNSTEKGDLSSESTVSRIRTEHFPLTLESARPSHTSQYLCASSGRLNTEAFFGQGTRLTVV.

J is TRBJ1-4 and V is TRBV4-1; the match to TRBD1 covers 7 bases. With V trimmed by 1 base and J by 5 bases, 7 bases remained unmatched. Germline CDR1 reads MGHRA; CDR2 reads YSYEKL. This CDR3 region has 16 residues. The CDR3 nucleotides read TGCGCCAGCAGCCAAGGGACGGCGGGACAGAATGAAAAACTGTTTTTT. Amino acids: CASSQGTAGQNEKLFF.

In regard to this clone: An end of the junction differs from the germline gene, which may be a read error. The chain links TRBV6-6 to TRBJ2-5; D not certain. The germline gives CDR1 MNHNY, CDR2 SVGAGI (reference sequence). This CDR3 spans 14 amino acids. The CDR3 sequence is CASSYLEIQETQYF. CDR3 DNA: TGTGCCAGCAGCTACTTGGAGATCCAAGAGACCCAGTACTTC.

DNA of the CDR3: TGTGCCATAACACGGGCCCACCACATCTCCGAGCAGTACTTC. The encoded protein is CAITRAHHISEQYF. The rearrangement uses TRBV2 and TRBJ2-7; no reliable D call. The CDR3 has 14 amino acids. Trimming shortened V by 10 bases and J by 6 bases, and 22 bases separated the two germline ends. CDR1 is SNHLY, CDR2 FYNNEI, per germline. The full variable domain, its missing parts supplied by reference TRBV2 and TRBJ2-7, is EPEVTQTPSHQVTQMGQEVILRCVPISNHLYFYWYRQILGQKVEFLVSFYNNEISEKSEIFDDQFSVERPDGSNFTLKIRSTKLEDSAMYFCAITRAHHISEQYFGPGTRLTVT.

The chain is built from TRBV7-2 and TRBJ2-1, with D perhaps given as TRBD1 or TRBD2 (5 bases each). The CDR3 spans 14 residues. V was trimmed by 8 bases and J by 9 bases, leaving 20 bases between them. Looked up from germline, CDR1 is SGHTA and CDR2 is FQGNSA. The CDR3 sequence is CASGRTGTFGEQFF. DNA for the CDR3: TGTGCCAGCGGCCGGACCGGGACCTTTGGTGAGCAGTTCTTC.

The rearrangement links TRBV21-1 to TRBJ1-6. TRBV21-1 is deemed a pseudogene. The CDR3 runs to 20 residues. CDR3 bases: TGTGCCAGCAGCAAATACCCGGAGGGCGGCAAATTCTCCTATAATTCACCCCTCCACTTT. Translated, it gives CASSKYPEGGKFSYNSPLHF.

This chain uses TRBV7-3 with TRBJ1-6; tentatively, D is TRBD1 (5 bases). CDR1 is SGHTA, CDR2 FQGTGA, per germline. The CDR3 loop spans 15 amino acids. Trimming removed 1 base at V and 6 bases at J, with 10 bases between. In DNA, the CDR3 is TGTGCCAGCAGCTTAATTCCAGGGATTAATTCACCCCTCCACTTT. Protein sequence: CASSLIPGINSPLHF.

This chain links TRBV9 with TRBJ1-1; no reliable D call. Germline V CDR1 and CDR2: SGDLS, YYNGEE. The CDR3 sequence is 13 residues long. V shed 5 bases and J shed 7 bases, with 15 bases lying between them. Written as DNA, the CDR3 is TGTGCCAGCAGACGCCAGCCGGGGAGTGAAGCTTTCTTT. Amino acid sequence: CASRRQPGSEAFF.

The CDR3 is CASSLSWSAGELFF. The CDR3 DNA reads TGCGCCAGCAGCTTGTCCTGGTCAGCCGGGGAGCTGTTTTTT. The chain combines TRBV5-1 with TRBJ2-2; no firm D call. Germline assignment: CDR1 SGHRS and CDR2 YFSETQ. V gave up 1 base and J gave up 6 bases, with 10 bases separating them. The CDR3 spans 14 residues. Based on the CDR3 plus reference TRBV5-1 and TRBJ2-2, the full variable domain is KAGVTQTPRYLIKTRGQQVTLSCSPISGHRSVSWYQQTPGQGLQFLFEYFSETQRNKGNFPGRFSGRQFSNSRSEMNVSTLELGDSALYLCASSLSWSAGELFFGEGSRLTVL.

The chain couples TRBV4-1 to TRBJ1-2, with D perhaps matching TRBD1 (5 bases). The CDR3 is 14 amino acids. V was pared by 1 base and J by 5 bases, with 11 bases between. Germline V gene data show CDR1 as MGHRA and CDR2 as YSYEKL. In DNA form, the CDR3 reads TGCGCCAGCAGCCAAGCGGGGCGAGGTTATGGCTACACCTTC. Residues: CASSQAGRGYGYTF.